The TCR beta chain described here comes from a study of T cell responses to AZD1222 COVID-19 vaccine. Findings of the study overall: Vaccination with two AZD1222 doses was followed by a rise in Spike-specific TCR breadth and depth. Just six AZD1222 recipients tested seropositive at baseline. Along spike, vaccine-associated CD4 TCRs were found throughout, with dominance at 160-218 and 743-854. A mostly white British donor set with more females was recruited, and clonal diversity was possibly underestimated.

TCRdb's table, derived via immunoSEQ multiplex PCR, lists solely in-frame clones and lacks some. This sample has 120,000 or so clones, with 70% to 90% found just once. A remark on this clone: No antigen is known for it.

The sequence came from an adult in good health. Here the sequenced sample was peripheral blood, taken on day 0 of AZD1222 vaccination.

The CDR3 nucleotides are TGCGCCAGCAGCCCGCTGTCGGGGTCCAAGTATAATTCACCCCTCCACTTT. Translating gives CASSPLSGSKYNSPLHF. The V and J genes are TRBV5-1 and TRBJ1-6; D uncertain. The CDR3 covers 17 residues. Per the germline V gene, CDR1 is SGHRS and CDR2 is YFSETQ. V was clipped by 4 bases and J by 4 bases, with 18 bases between them. The full variable domain, completed using reference TRBV5-1 and TRBJ1-6, is KAGVTQTPRYLIKTRGQQVTLSCSPISGHRSVSWYQQTPGQGLQFLFEYFSETQRNKGNFPGRFSGRQFSNSRSEMNVSTLELGDSALYLCASSPLSGSKYNSPLHFGNGTRLTVT.